The clone carrying this TCR beta chain showed up just a few times. Healthy bone marrow donors made up the cohort. The data stem from a study of cytomegalovirus exposure and HLA in healthy donors. Primers for the PCR totalled 60 Vbeta and 13 Jbeta. Measured with immunoSEQ multiplex PCR; TCRdb has only the in-frame clones, and not every one. Of about 210,000 clones listed, about 76% are singletons. Material for sequencing was PBMCs. The receptor was isolated from a male donor in good health and CMV-seropositive.

In nucleotides, the CDR3 is TGCAGCGTTGCAGGGGGCGACACCGGGGAGCTGTTTTTT. Its protein is CSVAGGDTGELFF. The V call is TRBV29-1, the J call TRBJ2-2; 8 bases fit TRBD1. Germline-derived CDR1 and CDR2 are SQVTM and ANQGSEA. V gave up 4 bases and J gave up 3 bases; unmatched junction bases: 1. The CDR3 loop spans 13 amino acids.